The present T cell receptor beta chain was sequenced within a study of CD8 T cells in Susac syndrome. Study details: Blood was drawn from Susac syndrome patients while they were therapy-naive, on corticosteroids, or on intravenous immunoglobulin alone.

To note about this clonotype: What it recognizes is unknown.

Reverse transcription of roughly 0.45 to 1 ug RNA used random hexamers. Amplification of TCR beta CDR3 spanned 54 Vbeta and 13 Jbeta via immunoSEQ multiplex PCR. TCRdb called the immunoSEQ multiplex PCR reads again in MiXCR, with one record for every CDR3 protein. The sample has under 200,000 distinct CDR3 sequences, 90% to 95% seen once. Germline loops: CDR1 DFQATT, CDR2 SNEGSKA (reference sequence). This CDR3 is built from 16 residues. V lost 0 bases, J lost 0 bases, and 12 bases lay in between. Study-wide results and caveats: The CD4+ T cell repertoires that were profiled in Susac syndrome showed no clonal expansion.

This receptor was identified in a human donor with Susac syndrome. Material: CD4+ T cells from PBMCs. V and J are TRBV20-1 and TRBJ1-5, with D unclear. CDR3 sequence (DNA): TGCAGTGCTAGAGATTGGGGAACTTATAGCAATCAGCCCCAGCATTTT. Encoded protein: CSARDWGTYSNQPQHF.